These 19 T cell receptor beta chains share one sample of origin, sequenced in a study of synovial regulatory T cells in juvenile arthritis (dated by TCRdb to between 2015 and 2017). The library was prepared using the immunoSEQ multiplex PCR assay. The immuneACCESS repertoire file appears here via TCRdb, limited to in-frame rearrangements. These files lack a portion of the clones; in checked studies, under half of the deficit traces to unresolved V genes, and the cause of the others is not known. The table for this sample records about 9,100 clones. Around 0.72% of the sample is held by the ten biggest clonotypes. Specimen: Treg cells from blood. The sample's cell subset or site, from its label and the paper: remaining (HLA-DR-negative) circulating blood Treg cells. The receptors were sampled from a donor aged 2-30 years with juvenile idiopathic arthritis.

The chain carries TRBV18 and TRBJ2-5; TCRdb lists TRBD2, though no DNA is available to test this call. Germline V lookup: CDR1 KGHSH, CDR2 LQKENI. CDR3 length: 15 amino acids. A DNA sequence was not provided. CDR3 protein: CASSPRAGRGETQYF.

The chain carries TRBV19 and TRBJ1-5. The CDR3 covers 16 residues. DNA is not recorded here. CDR1 and CDR2 (germline): LNHDA, SQIVND (reference sequence). CDR3 protein: CASSLGPVGGEQPQHF.

The chain recombines TRBV5-4 with TRBJ2-3; TCRdb picks TRBD2, but there is no DNA to check that call. Germline CDR1 reads SGHNT; CDR2 reads YYREEE (reference sequence). The CDR3 sequence is 18 residues long. No coding sequence is recorded. The CDR3 here is CASSLAPFGGGPTDTQYF.

The chain carries TRBV6-6 and TRBJ2-7; TCRdb's D call, TRBD1, is unchecked because there is no DNA. This CDR3 spans 16 amino acids. DNA is not recorded here. Germline V gene data show CDR1 as MNHNY and CDR2 as SVGAGI (reference sequence). Here the CDR3 reads CASSFSGTGEIYEQYF.

The chain joins TRBV18 to TRBJ1-4. The CDR3 extends over 15 amino acids. Only the protein is on record. Germline lookup yields CDR1 KGHSH and CDR2 LQKENI. The CDR3 is CASSPRGGANEKLFF.

This chain connects TRBV2 to TRBJ1-5; no DNA is available, so the TRBD1 call from TCRdb remains unchecked. The CDR3 has 16 residues. No DNA sequence is on record. The germline V gene encodes CDR1 SNHLY and CDR2 FYNNEI. Here the CDR3 reads CASSEPQGGRNQPQHF.

V is TRBV30 and J is TRBJ1-2; TCRdb picks TRBD1, but there is no DNA to check that call. The CDR3 extends over 14 amino acids. No DNA appears here. CDR1 and CDR2 (germline): GTSNPN, SVGIG (reference sequence). CDR3 sequence reads: CAWSVGTITTGYTF.

This chain connects TRBV5-1 to TRBJ2-1; checking the TCRdb D call of TRBD2 is not possible without DNA. The CDR3 extends over 16 amino acids. A DNA sequence was not provided. CDR1 SGHRS and CDR2 YFSETQ come from the germline V gene. The CDR3 region is CASSPTSGSGHGEQFF.

This chain joins TRBV7-9 and TRBJ1-1; TCRdb gives TRBD1 as the D gene, but with no DNA this cannot be confirmed. Per germline, CDR1 SEHNR and CDR2 FQNEAQ (reference sequence). The CDR3 totals 15 residues. No DNA was logged. The chain's CDR3 is CASSLDRVRYTEAFF.

V is TRBV5-1 and J is TRBJ2-5; there is no DNA to check the TCRdb D call of TRBD2. CDR1 and CDR2 from the germline V gene are SGHRS and YFSETQ. The CDR3 extends over 17 amino acids. Nucleotide data are not available. The CDR3: CASSLGVVAGGRETQYF. Full variable domain (rest looked up from reference TRBV5-1 and TRBJ2-5): KAGVTQTPRYLIKTRGQQVTLSCSPISGHRSVSWYQQTPGQGLQFLFEYFSETQRNKGNFPGRFSGRQFSNSRSEMNVSTLELGDSALYLCASSLGVVAGGRETQYFGPGTRLLVL.

The rearrangement joins TRBV10-3 to TRBJ2-2; TCRdb's D call of TRBD1 is untestable without DNA. Germline CDR1 reads ENHRY; CDR2 reads SYGVKD. The length of the CDR3 is 12 residues. No coding sequence is recorded. This CDR3 reads CASRTVPGELFF.

V gene TRBV19 combines with J gene TRBJ1-4. The length of the CDR3 is 13 residues. Only the protein is on record. The germline gives CDR1 LNHDA, CDR2 SQIVND (reference sequence). The CDR3 loop reads CASSMEVGEKLFF.

The genes are TRBV6-6 and TRBJ1-5. The CDR3 extends over 15 amino acids. No DNA was logged. Germline CDR1 is MNHNY and CDR2 is SVGAGI (reference sequence). The CDR3 here is CASSYGGRGDQPQHF.

The chain is built from TRBV5-1 and TRBJ2-3; TCRdb proposes TRBD1, but this gene call is untestable without DNA. The CDR3 runs to 14 residues. The entry carries no DNA sequence. The germline gives CDR1 SGHRS, CDR2 YFSETQ. The CDR3: CASRDRASTDTQYF.

The chain combines TRBV28 with TRBJ1-2. Germline V gene sequence: CDR1 MDHEN, CDR2 SYDVKM. The CDR3 consists of 14 residues. DNA is not on record. CDR3 sequence: CASSLQNEFMGYTF.

This chain joins TRBV6-6 and TRBJ1-2. Per germline, CDR1 MNHNY and CDR2 SVGAGI (reference sequence). The CDR3 runs 14 residues. This entry has no DNA. The CDR3 region is CASSYSNLNYGYTF.

The chain couples TRBV30 to TRBJ2-5. The length of the CDR3 is 13 residues. Only the protein is available. From germline, CDR1 is GTSNPN and CDR2 SVGIG (reference sequence). The CDR3 loop reads CAWSVLHRGTQYF.

This sequence joins TRBV19 and TRBJ2-2; TCRdb returns TRBD2, unconfirmable since there is no DNA. CDR1 and CDR2 (germline): LNHDA, SQIVND (reference sequence). CDR3 size: 14 residues. Only the protein is on record. The CDR3 is CASSLMYNTGELFF.

This sequence joins TRBV19 and TRBJ2-3; without DNA, the TCRdb call of TRBD2 cannot be checked. This CDR3 has 15 residues. No DNA appears here. Germline V gene sequence: CDR1 LNHDA, CDR2 SQIVND (reference sequence). CDR3 sequence reads: CASSRDYEIPDTQYF.